A selection of T cell receptor beta chains follows, all from one sample in a study of identical twins' blood T cells. From the 5' RACE reads, TCRdb called clonotypes with MiXCR, one entry per CDR3 protein. The data show 300,000 to 400,000 distinct CDR3 sequences, 25% to 35% seen once. The sequenced sample consisted of PBMCs. These receptors came from a woman aged 18-49 years in good health. Each CDR3 is given with its conserved first and last residue. Each record gives: V gene, clone size, J gene, D gene, CDR3 protein, CDR3 DNA. A D gene is named only where the DNA matches it firmly. Size tells how often a clone was seen (once, few, many) or the class of an expanded clone, and some rows leave it out.

TRBV7-2	NA	TRBJ2-1	TRBD2	CASLGGGSYNEQFF	TGTGCCAGCTTGGGGGGGGGCTCCTACAATGAGCAGTTCTTC
TRBV11-3	few	TRBJ2-3	NA	CASSQHPSTDTQYF	TGTGCCAGCAGCCAACACCCCAGCACAGATACGCAGTATTTT
TRBV11-3	few	TRBJ1-2	NA	CASSLEGVGYGYTF	TGTGCCAGCAGCTTAGAAGGGGTTGGCTATGGCTACACCTTC
TRBV3-1	NA	TRBJ1-5	NA	CASSPSASSALPQHF	TGTGCCAGCAGCCCATCCGCATCCTCTGCATTGCCCCAGCATTTT
TRBV6-5	NA	TRBJ1-2	TRBD1	CASRFDRGYDYTF	TGTGCCAGCAGATTCGACAGGGGCTATGACTACACCTTC
TRBV4-2	many	TRBJ1-1	NA	CASSQAGGNTEAFF	TGTGCCAGCAGCCAAGCGGGGGGTAACACTGAAGCTTTCTTT
TRBV5-1	NA	TRBJ2-1	NA	CASRIASDEQFF	TGCGCCAGCAGAATTGCGAGCGATGAGCAGTTCTTC
TRBV29-1	NA	TRBJ2-2	NA	CSVNRVAGESGELFF	TGCAGCGTAAACAGGGTGGCTGGGGAATCCGGGGAGCTGTTTTTT
TRBV10-1	few	TRBJ2-1	TRBD2	CASSRLAGDEQFF	TGCGCCAGCAGTAGACTAGCGGGAGATGAGCAGTTCTTC
TRBV6-5	NA	TRBJ1-5	NA	CASSRSGVQPQHF	TGTGCCAGCAGTCGATCAGGGGTTCAGCCCCAGCATTTT
TRBV20-1	NA	TRBJ2-3	TRBD2	CSATSGHFTDTQYF	TGCAGTGCCACTAGCGGCCATTTCACAGATACGCAGTATTTT
TRBV3-1	many	TRBJ1-2	NA	CASSQVADYYGYTF	TGTGCCAGCAGCCAAGTGGCTGATTACTATGGCTACACCTTC
TRBV7-2	few	TRBJ1-5	NA	CASSFTQGRNQPQHF	TGTGCCAGCAGCTTTACCCAGGGCCGCAATCAGCCCCAGCATTTT
TRBV28	many	TRBJ1-4	NA	CASSFWPGTVNEKLFF	TGTGCCAGCAGCTTTTGGCCCGGGACCGTTAATGAAAAACTGTTTTTT
TRBV18	NA	TRBJ1-5	NA	CASSEADHSNQPQHF	TGTGCCAGCTCAGAGGCCGACCATAGCAATCAGCCCCAGCATTTT
TRBV6-6	NA	TRBJ2-3	TRBD1	CASSSDRVGFYTQYF	TGTGCCAGCAGCTCCGACAGGGTCGGGTTCTATACGCAGTATTTT
TRBV29-1	few	TRBJ1-1	NA	CSVTGLGTEAFF	TGCAGCGTAACAGGTCTAGGGACTGAAGCTTTCTTT
TRBV7-2	NA	TRBJ1-1	NA	CASSIPGTEAFF	TGTGCCAGCAGCATACCCGGGACAGAAGCTTTCTTT
TRBV19	NA	TRBJ1-6	NA	CASNVPGSPLHF	TGTGCCAGTAATGTTCCGGGGTCACCCCTCCACTTT
TRBV3-1	NA	TRBJ1-3	NA	CASSQGRVSGNTIYF	TGTGCCAGCAGCCAAGGGCGGGTATCTGGAAACACCATATATTTT